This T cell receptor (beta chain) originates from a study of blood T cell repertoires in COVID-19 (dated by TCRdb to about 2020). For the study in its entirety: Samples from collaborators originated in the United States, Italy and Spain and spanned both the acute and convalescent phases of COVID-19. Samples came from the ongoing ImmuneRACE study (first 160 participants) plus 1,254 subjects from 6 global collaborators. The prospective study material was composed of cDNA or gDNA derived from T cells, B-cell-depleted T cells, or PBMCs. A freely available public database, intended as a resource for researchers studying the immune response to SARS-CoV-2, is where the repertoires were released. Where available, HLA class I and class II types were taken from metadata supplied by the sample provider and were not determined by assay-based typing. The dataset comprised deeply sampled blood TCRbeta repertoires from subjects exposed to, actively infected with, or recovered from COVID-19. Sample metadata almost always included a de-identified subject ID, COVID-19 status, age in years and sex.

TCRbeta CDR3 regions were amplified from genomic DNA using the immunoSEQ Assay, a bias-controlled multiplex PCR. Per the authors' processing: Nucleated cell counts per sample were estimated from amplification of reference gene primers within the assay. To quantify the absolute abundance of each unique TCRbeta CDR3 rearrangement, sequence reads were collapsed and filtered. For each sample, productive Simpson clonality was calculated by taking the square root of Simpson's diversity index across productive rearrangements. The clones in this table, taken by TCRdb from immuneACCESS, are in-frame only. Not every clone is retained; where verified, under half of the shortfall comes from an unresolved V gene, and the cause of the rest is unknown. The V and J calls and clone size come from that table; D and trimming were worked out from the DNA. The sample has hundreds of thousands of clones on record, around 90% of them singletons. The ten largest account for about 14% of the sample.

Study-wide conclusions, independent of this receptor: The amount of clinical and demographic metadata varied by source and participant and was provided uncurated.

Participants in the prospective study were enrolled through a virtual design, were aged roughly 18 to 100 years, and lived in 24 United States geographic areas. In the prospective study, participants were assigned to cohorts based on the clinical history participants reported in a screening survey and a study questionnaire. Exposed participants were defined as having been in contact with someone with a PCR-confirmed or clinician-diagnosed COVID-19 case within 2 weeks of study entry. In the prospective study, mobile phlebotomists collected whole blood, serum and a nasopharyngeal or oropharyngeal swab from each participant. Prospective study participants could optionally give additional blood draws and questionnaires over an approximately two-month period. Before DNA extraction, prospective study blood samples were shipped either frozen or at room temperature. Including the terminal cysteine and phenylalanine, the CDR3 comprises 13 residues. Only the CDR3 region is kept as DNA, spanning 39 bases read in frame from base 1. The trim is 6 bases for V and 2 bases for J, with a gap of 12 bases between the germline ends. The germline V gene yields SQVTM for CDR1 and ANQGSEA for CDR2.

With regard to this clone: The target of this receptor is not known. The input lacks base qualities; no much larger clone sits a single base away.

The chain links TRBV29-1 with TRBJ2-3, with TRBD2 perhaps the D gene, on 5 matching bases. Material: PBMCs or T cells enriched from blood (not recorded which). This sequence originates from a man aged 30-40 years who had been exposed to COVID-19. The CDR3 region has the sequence CSVGLTNTDTQYF. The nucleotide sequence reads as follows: TGCAGCGTCGGACTGACAAACACAGATACGCAGTATTTT.